A single sample gave rise to the 10 T cell receptor beta chains below, sequenced in a study of blood T cells in healthy people across ages. The use of a sample-barcoded 5' primer and a J-beta primer mix characterized a second PCR of about 7 to 12 cycles. TCRdb reprocessed the 5' RACE reads via MiXCR and lists one record per CDR3 protein. The top ten clones hold 7.5% to 9% of a sample with 500,000 to 550,000 distinct CDR3 sequences, under 30% of them seen once. The sample also formed part of further work on T cells of mothers and their children.

The material sequenced was blood. The receptors come from a boy younger than 18 in good health.

Written as DNA, the CDR3 is TGCGCCAGCAGCTTGGCCGGGACAGGGGGCGCCTATGGCTACACCTTC. It codes for CASSLAGTGGAYGYTF. The V call is TRBV5-1, the J call TRBJ1-2, with TRBD1 identical over 12 bases. With V trimmed by 0 bases and J by 4 bases, 4 bases remained unmatched. The germline gives CDR1 SGHRS, CDR2 YFSETQ. This CDR3 has 16 amino acids. Combining the CDR3 with reference TRBV5-1 and TRBJ1-2 gives the whole variable domain KAGVTQTPRYLIKTRGQQVTLSCSPISGHRSVSWYQQTPGQGLQFLFEYFSETQRNKGNFPGRFSGRQFSNSRSEMNVSTLELGDSALYLCASSLAGTGGAYGYTFGSGTRLTVV.

Only a few counts were recorded for this clonotype. This chain joins TRBV7-2 and TRBJ1-1; D remains unclear. Trimming left V 4 bases short and J 6 bases short, with 12 bases between. Germline assignment: CDR1 SGHTA and CDR2 FQGNSA. This CDR3 contains 13 residues. The DNA of the CDR3 is TGTGCCAGCAGCTCGACGCGAAGAGCTGAAGCTTTCTTT. Amino acid sequence: CASSSTRRAEAFF.

This clonotype has more than one count but fewer than ten. The chain combines TRBV28 with TRBJ2-5; tentatively, D is TRBD2 (5 bases). This CDR3 region has 15 residues. V was trimmed by 1 base and J by 5 bases, leaving 14 bases between them. Germline V CDR1 and CDR2: MDHEN, SYDVKM. The CDR3 loop is CASSLFRGIRETQYF. For the CDR3, the DNA is TGTGCCAGCAGTTTATTCCGGGGTATCCGGGAGACCCAGTACTTC. Looking up the rest from reference TRBV28 and TRBJ2-5 gives the full variable domain: DVKVTQSSRYLVKRTGEKVFLECVQDMDHENMFWYRQDPGLGLRLIYFSYDVKMKEKGDIPEGYSVSREKKERFSLILESASTNQTSMYLCASSLFRGIRETQYFGPGTRLLVL.

V gene TRBV27 combines with J gene TRBJ1-5; no reliable D call. The V and J ends lost 2 bases and 6 bases respectively, with 8 bases between them. The CDR3 length is 13 residues. Germline-derived CDR1 and CDR2 are MNHEY and SMNVEV (reference sequence). CDR3 DNA: TGTGCCAGCAGTTTAGGGTTCGGTCAGCCCCAGCATTTT. This gives the protein CASSLGFGQPQHF.

This chain links TRBV4-2 with TRBJ2-7; 10 nucleotides align to TRBD2. The CDR3 has 14 amino acids. Germline CDR1 and CDR2: LGHNA and YNFKEQ. The ends lost 4 bases at V and 9 bases at J; junction bases unmatched: 9. The CDR3 loop is CASSPSGRYHGQYF. The DNA for the CDR3 is TGTGCCAGCAGCCCTAGCGGGAGATACCATGGGCAGTACTTC.

The chain couples TRBV11-2 to TRBJ2-3, with a tentative D call TRBD2 (6 bases). This CDR3 is 15 amino acids long. Trimming removed 4 bases at V and 2 bases at J, with 13 bases between. CDR1 SGHAT and CDR2 FQNNGV come from the germline V gene. CDR3 bases: TGTGCCAGCAGCTCGACTAGTATCGACACAGATACGCAGTATTTT. Encoded protein: CASSSTSIDTDTQYF.

CDR3 sequence: CSVLGVETLYGYTF. The CDR3 nucleotides read TGCAGCGTGCTAGGCGTAGAGACGCTATATGGCTACACCTTC. The chain is built from TRBV29-1 and TRBJ1-2; D remains ambiguous. Germline V lookup: CDR1 SQVTM, CDR2 ANQGSEA. The ends were cut back, 6 bases at V and 5 bases at J, with 19 bases in the middle. The CDR3 loop spans 14 amino acids.

This chain connects TRBV6-1 to TRBJ2-5, with TRBD2 matching over 7 bases. There are 16 residues in the CDR3. Trimming cost V 8 bases and J 1 base; bases outside gene matches: 13. Germline V gene data show CDR1 as MNHNS and CDR2 as SASEGT. CDR3 loop: CASPTLRRLAQETQYF. The CDR3 nucleotides read TGTGCCAGCCCTACCCTTCGCCGACTAGCCCAAGAGACCCAGTACTTC.

This chain links TRBV27 with TRBJ2-5, with D hard to call. Judging by the DNA end, TRBJ2-7 fits better; the J call may be wrong. CDR1 is MNHEY, CDR2 SMNVEV, per germline (reference sequence). This CDR3 is 12 amino acids long. CDR3 in amino acids: CASSPNRNEQYF. The CDR3 nucleotides are TGTGCCAGCAGTCCTAATAGGAACGAGCAGTACTTC.

V and J are TRBV2 and TRBJ2-7; unclear D gene. The germline gives CDR1 SNHLY, CDR2 FYNNEI. The CDR3 runs to 15 residues. Trimming stripped 4 bases from V and 12 bases from J, with 25 bases between. CDR3 amino acids: CASSGLVGLIPLPYF. CDR3 sequence (DNA): TGTGCCAGCAGTGGTTTGGTGGGCCTCATCCCTCTACCGTACTTC. Complete variable domain (other parts from reference TRBV2 and TRBJ2-7): EPEVTQTPSHQVTQMGQEVILRCVPISNHLYFYWYRQILGQKVEFLVSFYNNEISEKSEIFDDQFSVERPDGSNFTLKIRSTKLEDSAMYFCASSGLVGLIPLPYFGPGTRLTVT.